The rows below give T cell receptor beta chains drawn from one sample of a study of radiotherapy plus CTLA-4 blockade in lung cancer. The data were produced by immunoSEQ multiplex PCR, yet TCRdb's version contains in-frame clones alone and is incomplete. In the table there are some 50,000 clones, approximately 79% of which are singletons. This specimen was peripheral blood, taken from a patient treated with radiotherapy plus ipilimumab. The source of these receptors is a human donor with non-small cell lung cancer who had a partial response to radiotherapy plus ipilimumab. Both conserved end residues are part of each CDR3. A D gene is named only where the DNA matches it firmly. Some rows mark clone size as missing; the rest say once, few, many or name a class of expanded clone.

TRBV7-9	.	few	TRBJ2-7	CASSLYVGGPEQYF	TGTGCCAGCAGCTTATATGTCGGAGGGCCCGAGCAGTACTTC
TRBV6-5	TRBD1	.	TRBJ1-3	CASSRDRTTGNTIYF	TGTGCCAGCAGTCGGGACAGGACCACTGGAAACACCATATATTTT
TRBV25-1	.	.	TRBJ1-6	CASSEPGYNSPLHF	TGTGCCAGCAGTGAACCGGGTTACAATTCACCCCTCCACTTT
TRBV19	TRBD2	once	TRBJ2-2	CASSWTSGGFNTGELFF	TGTGCCAGTAGCTGGACTAGCGGGGGTTTCAACACCGGGGAGCTGTTTTTT
TRBV27	.	.	TRBJ1-2	CASTRTGVYGGYTF	TGTGCCAGCACTCGTACAGGAGTATATGGAGGCTACACCTTC
TRBV14	.	.	TRBJ2-1	CASGGSAHEQFF	TGTGCCAGCGGGGGGTCTGCCCATGAGCAGTTCTTC
TRBV5-6	TRBD1	.	TRBJ1-1	CASSWLDRDSAEAFF	TGTGCCAGCAGCTGGTTGGACAGGGATAGTGCTGAAGCTTTCTTT
TRBV19	TRBD1	.	TRBJ1-4	CASSRQGATNEKLFF	TGTGCCAGTAGTCGACAGGGGGCAACTAATGAAAAACTGTTTTTT
TRBV6-6	TRBD2	.	TRBJ2-5	CASSPGGGSQETQYF	TGTGCCAGCAGCCCCGGGGGGGGGTCCCAAGAGACCCAGTACTTC
TRBV5-4	.	.	TRBJ2-1	CASSLAGRHSSYNEQFF	TGTGCCAGCAGCTTGGCCGGCAGGCATTCCTCCTACAATGAGCAGTTCTTC
TRBV19	.	.	TRBJ2-6	CASRPGNSGANVLTF	TGTGCCAGTAGGCCTGGCAACTCTGGGGCCAACGTCCTGACTTTC
TRBV4-3	TRBD1	.	TRBJ1-6	CASSQDGQGNSPLHF	TGCGCCAGCAGCCAAGACGGACAGGGAAATTCACCCCTCCACTTT
TRBV13	.	.	TRBJ2-7	CASSDTGKVYEQYF	TGTGCCAGCAGCGATACAGGGAAAGTCTACGAGCAGTACTTC
TRBV7-8	TRBD2	.	TRBJ2-1	CASSPRLAGFLGPYNEQFF	TGTGCCAGCAGCCCCCGACTAGCGGGGTTTCTTGGCCCCTACAATGAGCAGTTCTTC
TRBV9	.	.	TRBJ2-3	CASSVEGAEDTQYF	TGTGCCAGCAGCGTAGAAGGGGCGGAAGATACGCAGTATTTT
TRBV5-1	.	.	TRBJ1-1	CASSPQGGDTEAFF	TGCGCCAGCAGCCCTCAGGGTGGCGACACTGAAGCTTTCTTT
TRBV6-1	TRBD2	.	TRBJ2-3	CASETSGGADTQYF	TGTGCCAGCGAAACTAGCGGGGGGGCAGATACGCAGTATTTT
TRBV19	TRBD1	.	TRBJ1-4	CASKITGQGATNEKLFF	TGTGCCAGTAAAATTACGGGACAGGGAGCGACTAATGAAAAACTGTTTTTT
TRBV11-2	TRBD1	.	TRBJ1-2	CASSSRTGSLNYGYTF	TGTGCCAGCAGCTCCCGGACAGGGAGCCTTAACTATGGCTACACCTTC
TRBV5-6	.	.	TRBJ2-7	CASSLMRDEQYF	TGTGCCAGCAGCTTGATGCGGGACGAGCAGTACTTC
TRBV28	TRBD2	.	TRBJ2-1	CASSSLAGGPYPYNEQFF	TGTGCCAGCAGTTCCCTAGCGGGGGGCCCGTACCCTTACAATGAGCAGTTCTTC
TRBV19	.	.	TRBJ1-5	CASTPIPQGGNQPQHF	TGTGCCAGTACCCCCATCCCGCAGGGTGGCAATCAGCCCCAGCATTTT
TRBV9	TRBD1	.	TRBJ1-4	CASSLQGYPNEKLFF	TGTGCCAGCAGCTTACAGGGGTACCCTAATGAAAAACTGTTTTTT
TRBV7-8	TRBD2	.	TRBJ2-3	CASSFSGESTDTQYF	TGTGCCAGCAGCTTTAGCGGGGAGAGCACAGATACGCAGTATTTT
TRBV19	.	.	TRBJ1-1	CASSEQGPSAFF	TGTGCCAGTAGTGAACAGGGACCAAGTGCTTTCTTT
TRBV30	.	.	TRBJ2-5	CAWTLGGLKTQYF	TGTGCCTGGACTCTGGGGGGTCTCAAGACCCAGTACTTC
TRBV27	TRBD1	.	TRBJ1-4	CASSDRQGGKEKLFF	TGTGCCAGCAGTGACCGACAGGGTGGAAAGGAAAAACTGTTTTTT
TRBV7-9	TRBD1	few	TRBJ2-2	CASSSNRGSGELFF	TGTGCCAGCAGCTCCAACAGGGGGTCCGGGGAGCTGTTTTTT
TRBV28	.	.	TRBJ2-7	CASFFRERGEQYF	TGTGCCAGCTTCTTTCGTGAGAGGGGGGAGCAGTACTTC
TRBV7-2	.	.	TRBJ1-6	CASSLDYRGSSYNSPLHF	TGTGCCAGCAGCTTAGATTATCGGGGGAGCTCCTATAATTCACCCCTCCACTTT
TRBV6-6	.	.	TRBJ1-6	CASSYSIQGSSPLHF	TGTGCCAGCAGTTACTCGATCCAGGGGAGCTCACCCCTCCACTTT
TRBV11-3	.	.	TRBJ2-7	CASSRGVVYEQYF	TGTGCCAGCAGCCGAGGTGTAGTCTACGAGCAGTACTTC
TRBV7-9	.	.	TRBJ1-5	CASSLDGGDQPQHF	TGTGCCAGCAGCTTAGACGGAGGGGATCAGCCCCAGCATTTT
TRBV2	.	.	TRBJ2-4	CASNRQGGAKNIQYF	TGTGCCAGCAACCGACAGGGAGGAGCCAAAAACATTCAGTACTTC
TRBV9	.	.	TRBJ2-3	CASSVRPPGTSAADTQYF	TGTGCCAGCAGCGTAAGGCCGCCCGGGACATCTGCAGCAGATACGCAGTATTTT
TRBV9	TRBD1	.	TRBJ2-2	CASGWTGFNTGELFF	TGTGCCAGCGGCTGGACAGGGTTTAATACCGGGGAGCTGTTTTTT
TRBV6-5	.	.	TRBJ2-2	CASSYSGGVNTGELFF	TGTGCCAGCAGTTATTCCGGCGGCGTGAACACCGGGGAGCTGTTTTTT
TRBV6-1	.	few	TRBJ2-1	CASRGQEGITNEQFF	TGTGCCAGCAGAGGCCAGGAGGGTATTACCAATGAGCAGTTCTTC